The 19 T cell receptor beta chains below come from one sample, sequenced in a study of blood T cell repertoires in COVID-19. Here immunoSEQ multiplex PCR was the method, and the copy in TCRdb shows in-frame clones only, minus some. The table has tens of thousands of clones, about nine tenths seen once. Sequenced material: peripheral blood. The source is a woman aged 80 or over with active or convalescent COVID-19.

This chain joins TRBV27 and TRBJ2-5; 13 positions match TRBD2. Germline CDR1 reads MNHEY; CDR2 reads SMNVEV (reference sequence). With 8 bases clipped from V and 3 bases from J, the junction kept 3 bases outside the gene matches. There are 14 residues in the CDR3. The CDR3 loop is CASGGTSGEETQYF. CDR3 in DNA: TGTGCCAGCGGGGGGACTAGCGGGGAAGAGACCCAGTACTTC.

The V call is TRBV2, the J call TRBJ2-7; D gene unclear. Germline assignment: CDR1 SNHLY and CDR2 FYNNEI. Trimming removed 6 bases from V and 5 bases from J, with 14 bases in between. This CDR3 has 13 residues. The CDR3 loop is CASREHGSHEQYF. The CDR3 bases are TGTGCCAGCAGGGAGCACGGATCCCACGAGCAGTACTTC.

The genes are TRBV7-8 and TRBJ2-3; the match to TRBD2 covers 8 bases. The V gene end was trimmed by 5 bases and the J gene end by 2 bases; junction bases not matched to a gene: 9. This CDR3 comprises 16 residues. Germline V CDR1 and CDR2: SGHVS, FQNEAQ. CDR3 nucleotides: TGTGCCAGCAGCCTTGGTGGAGCGGGGGCCACAGATACGCAGTATTTT. It codes for CASSLGGAGATDTQYF.

The chain uses TRBV7-6 and TRBJ2-1; a possible D gene is TRBD1 (6 bases). The CDR3 spans 16 residues. Trimming left V 5 bases short and J 0 bases short, with 14 bases between. Germline V gene data show CDR1 as SGHVS and CDR2 as FNYEAQ. The CDR3 coding sequence is TGTGCCAGCAGCCCCTGGGGACAACTCTCCTACAATGAGCAGTTCTTC. Translated, it gives CASSPWGQLSYNEQFF.

This clone has only a few counts. V usage is TRBV18 and J usage is TRBJ1-4; 9 nucleotides line up with TRBD1. Losses at the gene ends were 3 bases for V and 7 bases for J; bases not matched to a gene: 6. The CDR3 extends over 15 amino acids. The germline V gene has CDR1 KGHSH and CDR2 LQKENI. CDR3 in DNA: TGTGCCAGCTCACCCACGGGACAGGGACGTGAAAAACTGTTTTTT. This encodes CASSPTGQGREKLFF.

This clone has only one observation. The genes are TRBV28 and TRBJ1-5, with D possibly being TRBD1 (5 bases). CDR3 length: 14 residues. Looked up from germline, CDR1 is MDHEN and CDR2 is SYDVKM. Trimming pared 5 bases from V and 6 bases from J, leaving 14 bases between. DNA for the CDR3: TGTGCCAGCAGTAGATCAGGGACTGGTCAGCCCCAGCATTTT. Residues: CASSRSGTGQPQHF.

This sequence joins TRBV5-1 and TRBJ1-4; D is possibly TRBD1 (6 bases). This CDR3 contains 14 residues. V was cut by 4 bases and J by 4 bases, with 11 bases left in between. Germline lookup yields CDR1 SGHRS and CDR2 YFSETQ. CDR3 in DNA: TGCGCCAGCAGCAACGGACAGATTAATGAAAAACTGTTTTTT. Amino acids: CASSNGQINEKLFF.

The CDR3 DNA reads as TGTGCCAGCAGCTCGTCGACAGGGCCGGTAGGGAACTATGGCTACACCTTC. This translates into CASSSSTGPVGNYGYTF. V gene TRBV7-8 combines with J gene TRBJ1-2, with 7 bases identical to TRBD1. CDR3 size: 17 residues. Per the germline V gene, CDR1 is SGHVS and CDR2 is FQNEAQ. V shed 4 bases, J shed 2 bases, and the junction held 13 bases outside the gene matches.

The gene calls are TRBV11-3 and TRBJ1-1; unclear D gene. Germline assignment: CDR1 SGHNT and CDR2 YENEEA. The V and J ends lost 5 bases and 5 bases respectively, with 12 bases between them. The CDR3 is 13 amino acids. CDR3 amino acids: CASSPSAGTEAFF. Here the CDR3 DNA reads TGTGCCAGCAGCCCCAGCGCCGGGACTGAAGCTTTCTTT.

The chain has TRBV5-5 and TRBJ2-3; maybe TRBD2 (6 bases). The V and J ends lost 0 bases and 1 base respectively, with 12 bases between them. Germline CDR1 reads SGHKS; CDR2 reads YYEKEE (reference sequence). This CDR3 contains 16 residues. The CDR3 DNA reads as TGTGCCAGCAGCTTGGCGGGACTCAGGGGCACAGATACGCAGTATTTT. Protein: CASSLAGLRGTDTQYF.

The J gene is TRBJ1-1, the V gene TRBV19; D gene uncertain. Germline CDR1 reads LNHDA; CDR2 reads SQIVND (reference sequence). CDR3 size: 13 residues. With 3 bases removed from V and 5 bases from J, the gap between germline ends came to 10 bases. As DNA, the CDR3 is TGTGCCAGTAGTATTGACATCCGGACTGAAGCTTTCTTT. Its translation is CASSIDIRTEAFF.

The chain combines TRBV11-2 with TRBJ2-3; weak D call: TRBD2 (5 bases). This CDR3 is built from 15 residues. V was cut by 5 bases and J by 1 base, with 13 bases left in between. Germline V gene sequence: CDR1 SGHAT, CDR2 FQNNGV. This chain's CDR3 is CASSLEGQRTDTQYF. CDR3 DNA sequence: TGTGCCAGCAGCCTTGAGGGCCAACGCACAGATACGCAGTATTTT.

The V gene is TRBV18, the J gene TRBJ1-3; D not resolved. Germline CDR1 is KGHSH and CDR2 is LQKENI. The CDR3 has 13 residues. The V gene lost 6 bases and the J gene lost 4 bases, with 10 bases spanning the gap. CDR3 in amino acids: CASSTSGGNTIYF. In nucleotides, the CDR3 is TGTGCCAGCTCGACAAGCGGGGGAAACACCATATATTTT.

The V gene is TRBV7-2, the J gene TRBJ1-5, with D uncertain. The CDR3 runs to 14 residues. Looked up from germline, CDR1 is SGHTA and CDR2 is FQGNSA. Between the trimmed V and J ends, which lost 1 base and 4 bases, there was a span of 8 bases. The CDR3 nucleotides read TGTGCCAGCAGCTTAGTTCCGGAGAATCAGCCCCAGCATTTT. Its translation: CASSLVPENQPQHF.

This chain links TRBV30 with TRBJ1-3, with TRBD1 matching 8 bases. J was trimmed by 5 bases and V by 2 bases; bases with no gene match: 8. This CDR3 is 15 amino acids long. Germline V gene data show CDR1 as GTSNPN and CDR2 as SVGIG (reference sequence). The CDR3 DNA sequence: TGTGCCTGGAGTATCCCCGGGACAGGTAGAAACACCATATATTTT. Encoded protein: CAWSIPGTGRNTIYF. The variable domain in full, with the rest retrieved from reference TRBV30 and TRBJ1-3, is SQTIHQWPATLVQPVGSPLSLECTVEGTSNPNLYWYRQAAGRGLQLLFYSVGIGQISSEVPQNLSASRPQDRQFILSSKKLLLSDSGFYLCAWSIPGTGRNTIYFGEGSWLTVV.

J is TRBJ2-1 and V is TRBV11-3; 10 bases agree with TRBD2. This CDR3 comprises 15 residues. The V gene end was trimmed by 2 bases and the J gene end by 3 bases; junction bases not matched to a gene: 1. From germline, CDR1 is SGHNT and CDR2 YENEEA. The CDR3 nucleotides are TGTGCCAGCAGCTTAATAGCGGGGGGCTACAATGAGCAGTTCTTC. The encoded protein is CASSLIAGGYNEQFF.

The chain recombines TRBV19 with TRBJ2-5, with TRBD1 matching over 7 bases. The CDR3 is 15 residues long. Germline CDR1 is LNHDA and CDR2 is SQIVND (reference sequence). Trimming removed 5 bases from V and 2 bases from J; junction bases left unmatched: 8. The CDR3 DNA is TGTGCCAGTAGTTGGGACAGTACTAGTCAAGAGACCCAGTACTTC. Translation gives CASSWDSTSQETQYF.

The chain uses TRBV7-2 and TRBJ2-2; TRBD1 might be the D (5 bases). V lost 2 bases and J 6 bases, leaving 7 bases between the germline ends. The CDR3 consists of 13 residues. In germline, CDR1 is SGHTA, CDR2 FQGNSA. This chain's CDR3 is CASSLKGPGELFF. The CDR3 DNA is TGTGCCAGCAGCTTAAAGGGGCCCGGGGAGCTGTTTTTT.

CDR3 residues: CASSPQGGAEAFF. CDR3 DNA sequence: TGTGCCAGCAGCCCACAGGGGGGGGCTGAAGCTTTCTTT. The gene calls are TRBV7-3 and TRBJ1-1, with 8 bases fitting TRBD1. With 5 bases clipped from V and 6 bases from J, the junction kept 5 bases outside the gene matches. There are 13 residues in the CDR3. Per the germline V gene, CDR1 is SGHTA and CDR2 is FQGTGA.